These T cell receptor beta chains were read from a single sample in a study of blood T cell repertoires in COVID-19. TCRdb's table, derived via immunoSEQ multiplex PCR, lists solely in-frame clones and lacks some. Of hundreds of thousands of clones in the sample, approximately 85% are singletons; the top ten hold approximately 9%. Sequencing used PBMCs or T cells enriched from blood (not recorded which). The receptors here all came from a woman in her forties or fifties with acute COVID-19. The CDR3 runs from the conserved cysteine through the conserved F or W. D genes are given only for firm matches. Clone sizes are given selectively: once, few, many, or a class where the clone is expanded.

d_gene: -
v_gene: TRBV11-2
j_gene: TRBJ1-4
abundance: -
CDR3nt: TGTGCCAGCAGCTTAGGACAGAATGAAAAACTGTTTTTT
CDR3aa: CASSLGQNEKLFF

d_gene: -
v_gene: TRBV4-1
j_gene: TRBJ2-6
abundance: -
CDR3nt: TGCGCCAGCAGCCTTCTAGGTGGGGCCAACGTCCTGACTTTC
CDR3aa: CASSLLGGANVLTF

d_gene: TRBD1
v_gene: TRBV6-2/TRBV6-3
j_gene: TRBJ1-5
abundance: -
CDR3nt: TGTGCCAGCAGTTACCCCCGGGACAGGGCCCATCAGCCCCAGCATTTT
CDR3aa: CASSYPRDRAHQPQHF

d_gene: -
v_gene: TRBV5-4
j_gene: TRBJ2-7
abundance: -
CDR3nt: TGTGCCAGCAGTTCAGCGACTAAACGATACGAGCAGTACTTC
CDR3aa: CASSSATKRYEQYF

d_gene: TRBD1
v_gene: TRBV4-3
j_gene: TRBJ1-6
abundance: -
CDR3nt: TGCGCCAGCAGCAGCTGGACAGGGAGCGTTTCACCCCTCCACTTT
CDR3aa: CASSSWTGSVSPLHF

d_gene: -
v_gene: TRBV6-5
j_gene: TRBJ1-2
abundance: -
CDR3nt: TGTGCCAGCCGGGCAGGGTGGGGCTACACCTTC
CDR3aa: CASRAGWGYTF

d_gene: -
v_gene: TRBV20-1
j_gene: TRBJ2-4
abundance: -
CDR3nt: TGCAGTGCTAGTGACCCGCAGGGGTCCAAAAACATTCAGTACTTC
CDR3aa: CSASDPQGSKNIQYF

d_gene: TRBD1
v_gene: TRBV19
j_gene: TRBJ1-5
abundance: -
CDR3nt: TGTGCCAGTAGTCTACCCGGACAGGGGGCTCGACAGCCCCAGCATTTT
CDR3aa: CASSLPGQGARQPQHF

d_gene: -
v_gene: TRBV9
j_gene: TRBJ1-5
abundance: -
CDR3nt: TGTGCCAGCAGCGTAACTTCGGTCAATCAGCCCCAGCATTTT
CDR3aa: CASSVTSVNQPQHF

d_gene: -
v_gene: TRBV12-5
j_gene: TRBJ2-1
abundance: -
CDR3nt: TGTGCTAGTGGACTAGTGACCAGCTACAATGAGCAGTTCTTC
CDR3aa: CASGLVTSYNEQFF

d_gene: TRBD1
v_gene: TRBV7-9
j_gene: TRBJ1-2
abundance: -
CDR3nt: TGTGCCAGCAGCCCTAGCGGACAGGGGGTCTATGGCTACACCTTC
CDR3aa: CASSPSGQGVYGYTF

d_gene: -
v_gene: TRBV19
j_gene: TRBJ2-3
abundance: -
CDR3nt: TGTGCCAGTAGTACTCGGGACACTAGCACAGATACGCAGTATTTT
CDR3aa: CASSTRDTSTDTQYF

d_gene: TRBD1
v_gene: TRBV29-1
j_gene: TRBJ1-2
abundance: -
CDR3nt: TGCAGCGTTGGACTACAGGGGGAGAACTATGGCTACACCTTC
CDR3aa: CSVGLQGENYGYTF

d_gene: -
v_gene: TRBV7-2
j_gene: TRBJ1-4
abundance: -
CDR3nt: TGTGCCAGCAGCCCCGAAGGGGCAACTAATGAAAAACTGTTTTTT
CDR3aa: CASSPEGATNEKLFF

d_gene: -
v_gene: TRBV18
j_gene: TRBJ1-4
abundance: -
CDR3nt: TGTGCCAGCTCACCAAGAGTAGAGGAGACAACTAATGAAAAACTGTTTTTT
CDR3aa: CASSPRVEETTNEKLFF

d_gene: TRBD1
v_gene: TRBV19
j_gene: TRBJ1-4
abundance: -
CDR3nt: TGTGCCAGTAGTATAAAAGGGACAGCACTGTTTTTT
CDR3aa: CASSIKGTALFF

d_gene: -
v_gene: TRBV9
j_gene: TRBJ1-2
abundance: -
CDR3nt: TGTGCCAGCAGCGTAGAACAGATTAACTATGGCTACACCTTC
CDR3aa: CASSVEQINYGYTF

d_gene: -
v_gene: TRBV19
j_gene: TRBJ1-1
abundance: few
CDR3nt: TGTGCCAGTAGTAATAGCGGACAGAACACTGAAGCTTTCTTT
CDR3aa: CASSNSGQNTEAFF

d_gene: TRBD2
v_gene: TRBV7-2
j_gene: TRBJ2-1
abundance: -
CDR3nt: TGTGCCAGCAGCTTAGTAGGGTCGGGACTAGGCTCGAGTAATGAGCAGTTCTTC
CDR3aa: CASSLVGSGLGSSNEQFF

d_gene: -
v_gene: TRBV7-9
j_gene: TRBJ1-1
abundance: -
CDR3nt: TGTGCCAGCAGTCTCCAGGGGAACACTGAAGCTTTCTTT
CDR3aa: CASSLQGNTEAFF

d_gene: TRBD2
v_gene: TRBV7-6
j_gene: TRBJ2-3
abundance: -
CDR3nt: TGTGCCAGCAGCTTAGGCTTGGCTAGCGGGGGAAACACAGATACGCAGTATTTT
CDR3aa: CASSLGLASGGNTDTQYF

d_gene: TRBD1
v_gene: TRBV30
j_gene: TRBJ1-5
abundance: -
CDR3nt: TGTGCCTGGAGGGAACAGGGGGGTTATAGCAATCAGCCCCAGCATTTT
CDR3aa: CAWREQGGYSNQPQHF

d_gene: TRBD1
v_gene: TRBV5-1
j_gene: TRBJ2-4
abundance: -
CDR3nt: TGCGCCAGCAGCACCGGGACAGGGGCCGAGCGAGGAGGAAAAAACATTCAGTACTTC
CDR3aa: CASSTGTGAERGGKNIQYF

d_gene: TRBD2
v_gene: TRBV9
j_gene: TRBJ2-1
abundance: -
CDR3nt: TGTGCCAGCAGCGTGGGGACTAGCGGGTACAATGAGCAGTTCTTC
CDR3aa: CASSVGTSGYNEQFF

d_gene: -
v_gene: TRBV12-5
j_gene: TRBJ2-5
abundance: -
CDR3nt: TGTGCTAGTGGTTTGGTACAAGGGGCGCCGGTCTTGGAGACCCAGTACTTC
CDR3aa: CASGLVQGAPVLETQYF

d_gene: TRBD1
v_gene: TRBV11-2
j_gene: TRBJ1-4
abundance: -
CDR3nt: TGTGCCAGCAGCGGACCAGGGGGCGGCAATGAAAAACTGTTTTTT
CDR3aa: CASSGPGGGNEKLFF

d_gene: TRBD2
v_gene: TRBV5-1
j_gene: TRBJ2-5
abundance: -
CDR3nt: TGCGCCAGCAGCCCCTCGACTAGCGGGGGGTTTAGACAAGAGACCCAGTACTTC
CDR3aa: CASSPSTSGGFRQETQYF

d_gene: -
v_gene: TRBV7-2
j_gene: TRBJ1-2
abundance: -
CDR3nt: TGTGCCAGCAGCCAAGAACAGGGTAGAGAGGGCTACACCTTC
CDR3aa: CASSQEQGREGYTF

d_gene: -
v_gene: TRBV9
j_gene: TRBJ1-3
abundance: once
CDR3nt: TGTGCCAGCAGCGTAGTGGAGGCTGGAAACACCATATATTTT
CDR3aa: CASSVVEAGNTIYF

d_gene: TRBD1
v_gene: TRBV11-3
j_gene: TRBJ1-1
abundance: few
CDR3nt: TGTGCCAGCAGCCTGGGGACAGGGGCGAACACTGAAGCTTTCTTT
CDR3aa: CASSLGTGANTEAFF

d_gene: -
v_gene: TRBV30
j_gene: TRBJ1-6
abundance: -
CDR3nt: TGTGCCTGGAGTAACAGGGATTCACCCCTCCACTTT
CDR3aa: CAWSNRDSPLHF

d_gene: -
v_gene: TRBV5-4
j_gene: TRBJ2-1
abundance: -
CDR3nt: TGTGCCAGCAGCTCACCGGGGAATGAGCAGTTCTTC
CDR3aa: CASSSPGNEQFF

d_gene: TRBD1
v_gene: TRBV19
j_gene: TRBJ1-2
abundance: -
CDR3nt: TGTGCCAGTAGTCTAAGCTCGGGACAGGGAAGCTATGGCTACACCTTC
CDR3aa: CASSLSSGQGSYGYTF

d_gene: TRBD1
v_gene: TRBV4-2
j_gene: TRBJ1-3
abundance: -
CDR3nt: TGTGCCAGCAGCCTAACCGGGACAGGGGCGAGCGACACCATATATTTT
CDR3aa: CASSLTGTGASDTIYF

d_gene: -
v_gene: TRBV4-3
j_gene: TRBJ1-6
abundance: -
CDR3nt: TGCGCCAGCAGCCAAGATTTCAGTTCTCTCCTCCACTTT
CDR3aa: CASSQDFSSLLHF

d_gene: TRBD1
v_gene: TRBV19
j_gene: TRBJ2-5
abundance: -
CDR3nt: TGTGCCAGTAGAGACAGGGGCCGGATCCCCGGGACCCAGTACTTC
CDR3aa: CASRDRGRIPGTQYF

d_gene: TRBD1
v_gene: TRBV9
j_gene: TRBJ1-4
abundance: -
CDR3nt: TGTGCCAGCAGCGTAGCTGGGACAGGCGAAAAACTGTTTTTT
CDR3aa: CASSVAGTGEKLFF

d_gene: TRBD1
v_gene: TRBV7-9
j_gene: TRBJ2-4
abundance: -
CDR3nt: TGTGCCAGCAGCTTCAGGGACAGGAAAAACATTCAGTACTTC
CDR3aa: CASSFRDRKNIQYF

d_gene: TRBD1
v_gene: TRBV6-5
j_gene: TRBJ1-2
abundance: -
CDR3nt: TGTGCCAGCAGGCAACAGGGGATTAACTATGGCTACACCTTC
CDR3aa: CASRQQGINYGYTF

d_gene: TRBD1
v_gene: TRBV3-1/TRBV3-2
j_gene: TRBJ1-1
abundance: -
CDR3nt: TGTGCCAGCAGCCCCCGGGACAGGGGTTCTGAAGCTTTCTTT
CDR3aa: CASSPRDRGSEAFF

d_gene: -
v_gene: TRBV5-6
j_gene: TRBJ1-1
abundance: -
CDR3nt: TGTGCCAGCAGCTTGAAAGGGGGTTATGAAGCTTTCTTT
CDR3aa: CASSLKGGYEAFF

d_gene: TRBD2
v_gene: TRBV4-3
j_gene: TRBJ2-1
abundance: -
CDR3nt: TGCGCCAGCAGCCAAAACTTAGCGGGGGGGTTCAATGAGCAGTTCTTC
CDR3aa: CASSQNLAGGFNEQFF

d_gene: TRBD1
v_gene: TRBV3-1/TRBV3-2
j_gene: TRBJ1-1
abundance: -
CDR3nt: TGTGCCAGCATCAGTACAGGGGGTGAAGCTTTCTTT
CDR3aa: CASISTGGEAFF

d_gene: -
v_gene: TRBV21-1
j_gene: TRBJ1-6
abundance: -
CDR3nt: TGTGCCAGCAGCGCCAGCCTCGGGACAGGCTTTCAAACTGGACCCCTCCACTTT
CDR3aa: CASSASLGTGFQTGPLHF

d_gene: TRBD1
v_gene: TRBV6-5
j_gene: TRBJ1-2
abundance: -
CDR3nt: TGTGCCAGCAGGGCCCGGGACAGGGTTATATCCACCTTC
CDR3aa: CASRARDRVISTF

d_gene: -
v_gene: TRBV3-1/TRBV3-2
j_gene: TRBJ1-2
abundance: -
CDR3nt: TGTGCCAGCAGCCAAGGGGCAGGGGCTAACTATGGCTACACCTTC
CDR3aa: CASSQGAGANYGYTF

d_gene: TRBD1
v_gene: TRBV5-6
j_gene: TRBJ1-3
abundance: -
CDR3nt: TGTGCCAGCAGCGCCGGACAGGGACTACACTCTGGAAACACCATATATTTT
CDR3aa: CASSAGQGLHSGNTIYF

d_gene: TRBD2
v_gene: TRBV11-3
j_gene: TRBJ2-3
abundance: -
CDR3nt: TGTGCCAGCAGTCAAGGCGGGGGGAGCACAGATACGCAGTATTTT
CDR3aa: CASSQGGGSTDTQYF

d_gene: TRBD1
v_gene: TRBV4-3
j_gene: TRBJ1-1
abundance: -
CDR3nt: TGCGCCAGCAGCCAGGGACAGGGGCTTCCTGAAGCTTTCTTT
CDR3aa: CASSQGQGLPEAFF

d_gene: TRBD1
v_gene: TRBV7-9
j_gene: TRBJ2-2
abundance: -
CDR3nt: TGTGCCAGCAGCTCCTCCGGGACAGTATATCTTACCGGGGAGCTGTTTTTT
CDR3aa: CASSSSGTVYLTGELFF

d_gene: -
v_gene: TRBV9
j_gene: TRBJ2-5
abundance: -
CDR3nt: TGTGCCAGCAGCGTAGGCCTCCGGGAAGAGACCCAGTACTTC
CDR3aa: CASSVGLREETQYF

d_gene: TRBD1
v_gene: TRBV6-1
j_gene: TRBJ1-2
abundance: -
CDR3nt: TGTGCCAGCAGTGAAGAGGGGGCAACCTATGGCTACACCTTC
CDR3aa: CASSEEGATYGYTF

d_gene: -
v_gene: TRBV7-9
j_gene: TRBJ1-4
abundance: -
CDR3nt: TGTGCCAGCAGCCCCCATGCGGGGGCTGACAAACTGTTTTTT
CDR3aa: CASSPHAGADKLFF

d_gene: -
v_gene: TRBV4-3
j_gene: TRBJ1-5
abundance: once
CDR3nt: TGCGCCAGCAGCCTCTCCGGGTCCCACAATCAGCCCCAGCATTTT
CDR3aa: CASSLSGSHNQPQHF

d_gene: -
v_gene: TRBV6-1
j_gene: TRBJ1-2
abundance: -
CDR3nt: TGTGCCAGCAGTGTGGGGCGGGGCAAAACCTTCTATGGCTACACCTTC
CDR3aa: CASSVGRGKTFYGYTF